This T cell receptor beta chain was found in a study of blood T cell repertoires in COVID-19 (dated by TCRdb to 2018 to 2021). Regarding the research as a whole: Samples covering the acute and convalescent phases of COVID-19 were provided by collaborators in the United States, Italy and Spain. A freely available public database, intended as a resource for researchers studying the immune response to SARS-CoV-2, is where the repertoires were released. The prospective study material was composed of cDNA or gDNA derived from T cells, B-cell-depleted T cells, or PBMCs. Where available, HLA class I and class II types were obtained from metadata supplied by the sample provider rather than from assay-based typing. Subjects who had been exposed to COVID-19, were actively infected with it, or had recovered from it provided the deeply sampled blood TCRbeta repertoires that made up the dataset. A de-identified subject ID, COVID-19 status, age in years and sex were almost always included in the sample metadata. The samples were drawn from two sources: the first 160 participants of the ongoing ImmuneRACE study, and 1,200 or so subjects contributed by 6 global collaborators. General study outcomes and caveats: How much clinical and demographic metadata was included differed by source and by participant, and the metadata was provided uncurated.

According to the germline V gene (reference sequence), CDR1 reads LGHDT and CDR2 reads YNNKEL. Between the V and J ends, shortened by 6 bases and 3 bases respectively, the junction contains 6 bases. The CDR3 sequence holds 12 residues, the cysteine and phenylalanine included. The entry retains the CDR3 DNA only, 36 bases that are in frame from base 1. Comments on this clone: It lacks a known antigen. Per-nucleotide qualities are absent, and no much larger clonotype sits a single base away.

TCRbeta CDR3 regions were amplified from genomic DNA by means of the immunoSEQ Assay, a bias-controlled multiplex PCR. The published analysis was carried out like this. The number of nucleated cells in each sample was estimated by amplification of reference gene primers within the assay. To quantify the absolute abundance of each unique TCRbeta CDR3 rearrangement, sequence reads were collapsed and filtered. Productive Simpson clonality was computed per sample as the square root of Simpson's diversity index over productive rearrangements. This immuneACCESS table, as held by TCRdb, lists in-frame sequences with V and J called but not all clones. Of the missing ones, under half trace to an unresolved V gene in checked studies; the others have no known cause. That table is the source of V, J and clone size, and D and trimming were worked out from the DNA. The table for this sample lists 340,000 or so clones; approximately 83% of them were counted only once. Roughly 4.2% of the sample is in the top ten clones.

Enrolling through a virtual design, the prospective study's participants ranged in age from roughly 18 to 95 years and lived across about two dozen United States geographic areas. In the prospective study, participants were assigned to cohorts based on the clinical history participants reported in a screening survey and a study questionnaire. In the prospective study, whole blood, serum and a nasopharyngeal or oropharyngeal swab were collected from each participant by mobile phlebotomists. Over an approximately 2-month period, participants in the prospective study had the option of providing additional blood draws and questionnaires. Blood samples from the prospective study were shipped frozen or at room temperature prior to DNA extraction.

The chain is made from TRBV3-1 (or the pseudogene TRBV3-2) and TRBJ1-5, with the D gene not confidently named. This clonotype was sampled from a woman between 35 and 50 years old with acute COVID-19. Sequenced sample: PBMCs or T cells enriched from blood (not recorded which). The CDR3 region has the sequence CASSNSNQPQHF. In nucleotide form, the sequence is TGTGCCAGCAGTAATTCCAATCAGCCCCAGCATTTT.